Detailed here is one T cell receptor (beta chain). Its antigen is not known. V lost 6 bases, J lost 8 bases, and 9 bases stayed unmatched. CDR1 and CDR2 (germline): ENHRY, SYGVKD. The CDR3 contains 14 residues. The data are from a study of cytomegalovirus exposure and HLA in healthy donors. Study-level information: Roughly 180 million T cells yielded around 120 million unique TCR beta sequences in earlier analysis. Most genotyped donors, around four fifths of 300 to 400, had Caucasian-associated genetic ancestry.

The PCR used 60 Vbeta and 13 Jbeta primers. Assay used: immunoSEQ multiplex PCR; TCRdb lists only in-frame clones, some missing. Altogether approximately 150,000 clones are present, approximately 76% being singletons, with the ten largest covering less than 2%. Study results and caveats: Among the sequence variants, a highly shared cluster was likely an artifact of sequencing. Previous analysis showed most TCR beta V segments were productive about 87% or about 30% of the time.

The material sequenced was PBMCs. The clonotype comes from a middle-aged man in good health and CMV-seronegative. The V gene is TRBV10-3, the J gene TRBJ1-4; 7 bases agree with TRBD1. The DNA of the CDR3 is TGTGCCATCAGCTCCGACAGGGCGCAGGAAAAACTGTTTTTT. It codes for CAISSDRAQEKLFF.